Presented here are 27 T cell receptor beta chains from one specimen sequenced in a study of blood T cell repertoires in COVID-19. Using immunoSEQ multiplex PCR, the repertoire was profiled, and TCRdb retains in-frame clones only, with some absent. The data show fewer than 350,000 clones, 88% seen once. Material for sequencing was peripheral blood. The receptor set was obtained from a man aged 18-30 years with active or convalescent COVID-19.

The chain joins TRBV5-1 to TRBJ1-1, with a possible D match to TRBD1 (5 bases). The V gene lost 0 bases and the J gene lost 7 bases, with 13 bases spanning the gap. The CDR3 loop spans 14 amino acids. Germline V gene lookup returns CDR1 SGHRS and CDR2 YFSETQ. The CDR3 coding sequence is TGCGCCAGCAGCTTGGAACTGGGGGGTGATGAAGCTTTCTTT. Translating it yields CASSLELGGDEAFF.

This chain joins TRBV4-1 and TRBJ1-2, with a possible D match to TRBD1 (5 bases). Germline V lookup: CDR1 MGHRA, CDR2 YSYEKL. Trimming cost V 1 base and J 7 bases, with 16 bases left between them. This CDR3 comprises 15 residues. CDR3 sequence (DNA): TGCGCCAGCAGCCAAGGCATCAGGGTTGCCGCTGGCTACACCTTC. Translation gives CASSQGIRVAAGYTF.

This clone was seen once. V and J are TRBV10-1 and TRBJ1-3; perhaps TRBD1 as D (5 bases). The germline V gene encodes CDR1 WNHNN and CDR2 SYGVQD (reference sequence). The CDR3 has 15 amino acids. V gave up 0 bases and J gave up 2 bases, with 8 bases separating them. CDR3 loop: CASSESPGAGNTIYF. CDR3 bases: TGCGCCAGCAGTGAGTCCCCGGGGGCTGGAAACACCATATATTTT.

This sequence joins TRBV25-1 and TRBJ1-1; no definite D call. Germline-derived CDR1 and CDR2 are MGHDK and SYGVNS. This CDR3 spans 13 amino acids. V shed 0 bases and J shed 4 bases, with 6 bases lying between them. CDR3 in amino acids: CASSEYEGTEAFF. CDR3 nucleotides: TGTGCCAGCAGTGAATACGAGGGCACTGAAGCTTTCTTT. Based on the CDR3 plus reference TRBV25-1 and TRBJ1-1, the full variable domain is EADIYQTPRYLVIGTGKKITLECSQTMGHDKMYWYQQDPGMELHLIHYSYGVNSTEKGDLSSESTVSRIRTEHFPLTLESARPSHTSQYLCASSEYEGTEAFFGQGTRLTVV.

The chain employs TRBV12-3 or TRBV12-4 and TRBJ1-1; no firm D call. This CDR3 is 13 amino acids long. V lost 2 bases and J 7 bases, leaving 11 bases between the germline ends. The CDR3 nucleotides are TGTGCCAGCAGTTTAAGGGTTGGGAGTGAAGCTTTCTTT. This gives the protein CASSLRVGSEAFF.

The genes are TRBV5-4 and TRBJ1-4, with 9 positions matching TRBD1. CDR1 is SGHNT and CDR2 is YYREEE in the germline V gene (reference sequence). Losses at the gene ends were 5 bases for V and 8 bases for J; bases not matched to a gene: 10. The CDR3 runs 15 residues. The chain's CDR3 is CASRPTGGTPEKLFF. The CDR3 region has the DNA TGTGCCAGCAGACCTACAGGGGGCACCCCCGAAAAACTGTTTTTT.

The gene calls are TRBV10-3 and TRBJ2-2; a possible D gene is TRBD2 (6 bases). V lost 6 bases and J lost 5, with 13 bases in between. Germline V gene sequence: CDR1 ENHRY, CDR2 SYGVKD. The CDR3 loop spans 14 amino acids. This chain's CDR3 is CAIRGKGRTGELFF. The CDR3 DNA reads TGTGCCATCAGGGGCAAGGGGAGGACCGGGGAGCTGTTTTTT.

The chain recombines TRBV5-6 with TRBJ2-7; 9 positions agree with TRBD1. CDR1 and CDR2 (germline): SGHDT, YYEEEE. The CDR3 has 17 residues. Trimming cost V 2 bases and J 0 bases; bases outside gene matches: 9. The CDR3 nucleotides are TGTGCCAGCAGCTTTTTACGGGGACAGGGTGCCTCCTACGAGCAGTACTTC. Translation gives CASSFLRGQGASYEQYF.

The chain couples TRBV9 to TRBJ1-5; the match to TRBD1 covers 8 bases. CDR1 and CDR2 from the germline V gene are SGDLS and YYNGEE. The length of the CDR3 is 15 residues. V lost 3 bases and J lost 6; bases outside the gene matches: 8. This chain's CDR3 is CASSASLDRAQPQHF. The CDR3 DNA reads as TGTGCCAGCAGCGCCTCATTGGACAGGGCTCAGCCCCAGCATTTT.

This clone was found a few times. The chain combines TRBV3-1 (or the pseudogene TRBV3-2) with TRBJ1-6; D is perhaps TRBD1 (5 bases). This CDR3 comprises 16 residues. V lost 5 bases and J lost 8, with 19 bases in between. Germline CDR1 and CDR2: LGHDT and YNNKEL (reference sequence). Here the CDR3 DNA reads TGTGCCAGCAGCAAGCTCTCAGGGTTCAACGATTCACCCCTCCACTTT. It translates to CASSKLSGFNDSPLHF.

The CDR3 DNA is TGTGCCAGCAGTGATATGTTGAGAGGCACAGATACGCAGTATTTT. Amino acids: CASSDMLRGTDTQYF. The V and J genes are TRBV2 and TRBJ2-3, with D uncertain. CDR1 SNHLY and CDR2 FYNNEI come from the germline V gene. V lost 3 bases to trimming and J lost 1 base, with 11 bases between them. CDR3 length equals 15 residues.

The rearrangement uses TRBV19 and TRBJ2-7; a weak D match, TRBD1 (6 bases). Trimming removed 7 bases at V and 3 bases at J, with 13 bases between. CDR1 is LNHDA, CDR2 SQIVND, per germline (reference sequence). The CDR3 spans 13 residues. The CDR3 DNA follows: TGTGCCAGTAACAGGGCAGTGGGCTACGAGCAGTACTTC. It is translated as CASNRAVGYEQYF.

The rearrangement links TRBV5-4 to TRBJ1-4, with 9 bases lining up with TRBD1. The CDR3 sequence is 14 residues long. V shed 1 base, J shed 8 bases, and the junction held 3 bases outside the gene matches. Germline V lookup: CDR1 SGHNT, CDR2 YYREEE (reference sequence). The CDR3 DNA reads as TGTGCCAGCAGCTTGAGGGACAGGGACGAAAAACTGTTTTTT. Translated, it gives CASSLRDRDEKLFF.

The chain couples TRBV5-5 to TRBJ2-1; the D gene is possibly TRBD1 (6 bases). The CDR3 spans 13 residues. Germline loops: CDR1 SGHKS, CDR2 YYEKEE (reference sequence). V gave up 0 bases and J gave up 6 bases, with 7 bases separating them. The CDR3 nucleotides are TGTGCCAGCAGCTTGGCGGACAGCAATGAGCAGTTCTTC. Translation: CASSLADSNEQFF.

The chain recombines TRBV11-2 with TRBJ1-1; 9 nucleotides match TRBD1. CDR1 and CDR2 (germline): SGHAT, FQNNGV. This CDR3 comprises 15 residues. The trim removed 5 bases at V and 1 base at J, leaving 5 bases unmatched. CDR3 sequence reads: CASSVPGQGNTEAFF. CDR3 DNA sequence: TGTGCCAGCAGCGTCCCGGGACAGGGGAACACTGAAGCTTTCTTT.

The CDR3 DNA follows: TGCGCCAGCAGCTTGGTCTTAAGTTCGTGGACTGACTATGGCTACACCTTC. Its protein product is CASSLVLSSWTDYGYTF. The chain carries TRBV5-1 and TRBJ1-2; D remains ambiguous. Germline V CDR1 and CDR2: SGHRS, YFSETQ. CDR3 size: 17 residues. Trimming shortened V by 0 bases and J by 3 bases, and 18 bases separated the two germline ends.

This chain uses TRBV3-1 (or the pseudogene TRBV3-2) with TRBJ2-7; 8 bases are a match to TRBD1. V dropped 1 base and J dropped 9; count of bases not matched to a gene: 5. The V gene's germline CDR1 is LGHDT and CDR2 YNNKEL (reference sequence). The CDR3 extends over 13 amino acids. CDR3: CASSQATGGGQYF. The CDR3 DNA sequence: TGTGCCAGCAGCCAAGCCACAGGGGGTGGGCAGTACTTC.

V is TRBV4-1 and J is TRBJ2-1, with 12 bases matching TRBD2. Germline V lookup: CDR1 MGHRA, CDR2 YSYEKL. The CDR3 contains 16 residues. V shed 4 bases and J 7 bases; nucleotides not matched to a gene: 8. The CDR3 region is CASSRTLAGGKNEQFF. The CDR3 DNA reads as TGCGCCAGCAGCCGCACCCTAGCGGGGGGGAAAAATGAGCAGTTCTTC.

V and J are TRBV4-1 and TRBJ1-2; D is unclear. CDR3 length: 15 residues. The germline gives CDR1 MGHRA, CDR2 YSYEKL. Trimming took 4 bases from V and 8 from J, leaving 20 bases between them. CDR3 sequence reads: CASSRSSGSLEGYTF. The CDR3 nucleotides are TGCGCCAGCAGCCGCAGTTCGGGTTCTCTAGAGGGCTACACCTTC.

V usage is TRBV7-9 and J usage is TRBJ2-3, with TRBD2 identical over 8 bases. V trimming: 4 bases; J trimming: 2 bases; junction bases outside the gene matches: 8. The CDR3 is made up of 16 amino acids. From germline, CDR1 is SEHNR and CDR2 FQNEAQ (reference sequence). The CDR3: CASSYPRGAPTDTQYF. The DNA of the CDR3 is TGTGCCAGCAGCTACCCGCGGGGGGCCCCCACAGATACGCAGTATTTT.

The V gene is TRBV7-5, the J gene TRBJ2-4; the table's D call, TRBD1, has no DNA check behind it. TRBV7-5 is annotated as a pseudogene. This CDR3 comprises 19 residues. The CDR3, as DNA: TGTGCCAGAAGCTTAGCCCGGGACAGGAGTTACTTAGCCAAAAACATTCAGTACTTC. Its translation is CARSLARDRSYLAKNIQYF.

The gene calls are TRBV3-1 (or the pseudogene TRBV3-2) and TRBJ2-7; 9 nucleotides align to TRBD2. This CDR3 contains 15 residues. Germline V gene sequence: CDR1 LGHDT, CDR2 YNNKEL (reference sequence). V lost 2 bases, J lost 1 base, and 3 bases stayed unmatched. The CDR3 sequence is CASSQLAGTSYEQYF. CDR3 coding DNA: TGTGCCAGCAGCCAACTAGCGGGGACTTCCTACGAGCAGTACTTC.

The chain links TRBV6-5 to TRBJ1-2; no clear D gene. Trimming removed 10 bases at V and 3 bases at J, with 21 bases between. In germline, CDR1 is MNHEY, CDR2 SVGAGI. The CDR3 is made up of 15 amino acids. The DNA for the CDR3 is TGTGCCACCAAGAAGGGAGGGAGCGGTCACTATGGCTACACCTTC. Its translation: CATKKGGSGHYGYTF.

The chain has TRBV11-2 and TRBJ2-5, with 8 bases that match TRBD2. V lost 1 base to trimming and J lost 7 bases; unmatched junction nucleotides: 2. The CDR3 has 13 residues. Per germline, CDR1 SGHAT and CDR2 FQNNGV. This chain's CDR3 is CASSLAAGGTQYF. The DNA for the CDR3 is TGTGCCAGCAGCTTAGCTGCGGGAGGGACCCAGTACTTC.

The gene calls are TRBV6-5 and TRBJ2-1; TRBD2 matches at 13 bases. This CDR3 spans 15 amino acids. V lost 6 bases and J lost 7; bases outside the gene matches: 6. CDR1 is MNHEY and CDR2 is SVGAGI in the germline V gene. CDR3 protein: CASSLTSGGVNEQFF. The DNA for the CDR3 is TGTGCCAGCAGCCTCACTAGCGGGGGGGTTAATGAGCAGTTCTTC.

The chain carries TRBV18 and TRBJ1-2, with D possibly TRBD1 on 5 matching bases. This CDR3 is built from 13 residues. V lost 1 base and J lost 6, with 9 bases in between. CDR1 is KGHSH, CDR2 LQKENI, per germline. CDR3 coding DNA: TGTGCCAGCTCACCACGGGGAGGGGATGGCTACACCTTC. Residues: CASSPRGGDGYTF.

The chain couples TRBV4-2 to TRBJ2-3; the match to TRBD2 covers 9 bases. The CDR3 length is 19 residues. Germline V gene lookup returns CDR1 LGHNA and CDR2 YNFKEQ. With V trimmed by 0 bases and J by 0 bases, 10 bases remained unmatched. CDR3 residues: CASSQDVGGGDASTDTQYF. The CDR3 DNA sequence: TGTGCCAGCAGCCAAGATGTCGGCGGGGGGGACGCTAGCACAGATACGCAGTATTTT.